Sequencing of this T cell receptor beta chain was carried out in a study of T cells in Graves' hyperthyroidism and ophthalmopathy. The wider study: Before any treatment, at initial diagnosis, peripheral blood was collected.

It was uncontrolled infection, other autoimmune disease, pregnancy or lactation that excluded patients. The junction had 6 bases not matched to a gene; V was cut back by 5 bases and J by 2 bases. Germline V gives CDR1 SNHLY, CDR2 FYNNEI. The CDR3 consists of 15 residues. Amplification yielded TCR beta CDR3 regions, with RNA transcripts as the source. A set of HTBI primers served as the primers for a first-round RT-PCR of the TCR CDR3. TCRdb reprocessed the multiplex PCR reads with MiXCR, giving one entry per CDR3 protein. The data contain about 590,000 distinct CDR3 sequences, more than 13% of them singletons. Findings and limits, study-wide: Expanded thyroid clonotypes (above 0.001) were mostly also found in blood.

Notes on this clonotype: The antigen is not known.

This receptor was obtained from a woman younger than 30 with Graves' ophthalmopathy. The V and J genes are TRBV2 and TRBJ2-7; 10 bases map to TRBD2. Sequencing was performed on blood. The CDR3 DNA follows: TGTGCCAGCAGTCGGGTACTAGCGGGGACCTACGAGCAGTACTTC. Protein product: CASSRVLAGTYEQYF.